This passage covers 8 T cell receptor beta chains from one sample sequenced in a study of cytomegalovirus exposure and HLA in healthy donors. PCR employed 60 Vbeta and 13 Jbeta primers. Method: immunoSEQ multiplex PCR; TCRdb's copy keeps in-frame clones and lacks some. The sample has about 160,000 clones, about 81% seen once; the top ten hold 1.5%. The specimen sequenced was PBMCs. Every receptor here comes from a girl aged 10 to 17 in good health and CMV-seropositive.

This clone has just one count. V usage is TRBV18 and J usage is TRBJ2-7; 7 bases are a match to TRBD2. Looked up from germline, CDR1 is KGHSH and CDR2 is LQKENI. Trimming took 3 bases from V and 6 from J; bases not matched to a gene: 11. The CDR3 runs 15 residues. As DNA, the CDR3 is TGTGCCAGCTCACCCGCGATGGGGACTATGACCGAGCAGTACTTC. This gives the protein CASSPAMGTMTEQYF.

This chain joins TRBV5-1 and TRBJ2-7; D uncertain. The germline V gene has CDR1 SGHRS and CDR2 YFSETQ. The ends were cut back, 0 bases at V and 1 base at J, with 8 bases in the middle. The CDR3 spans 14 residues. The CDR3 spells CASSLGGFSYEQYF. Written as DNA, the CDR3 is TGCGCCAGCAGCTTGGGAGGATTTTCCTACGAGCAGTACTTC.

V usage is TRBV2 and J usage is TRBJ1-1, with TRBD1 as a possible D gene (5 bases). CDR3 length: 14 amino acids. Trimming took 1 base from V and 6 from J, leaving 12 bases between them. Germline-derived CDR1 and CDR2 are SNHLY and FYNNEI. DNA for the CDR3: TGTGCCAGCAGTGAAGGAACTCAGGGTCCTGAAGCTTTCTTT. Amino acid sequence: CASSEGTQGPEAFF.

CDR3: CASSGVAGAQETQYF. The CDR3 DNA is TGTGCCAGCAGTGGGGTAGCGGGAGCCCAAGAGACCCAGTACTTC. The chain couples TRBV2 to TRBJ2-5, with TRBD2 matching over 9 bases. This CDR3 region has 15 residues. Germline CDR1 is SNHLY and CDR2 is FYNNEI. Trimming took 4 bases from V and 1 from J; bases not matched to a gene: 4. Supplemented by reference TRBV2 and TRBJ2-5, the full variable domain reads EPEVTQTPSHQVTQMGQEVILRCVPISNHLYFYWYRQILGQKVEFLVSFYNNEISEKSEIFDDQFSVERPDGSNFTLKIRSTKLEDSAMYFCASSGVAGAQETQYFGPGTRLLVL.

This sequence joins TRBV10-3 and TRBJ2-3; D perhaps matches TRBD2 (6 bases). Between the trimmed V and J ends, which lost 11 bases and 2 bases, there was a span of 23 bases. This CDR3 is 16 amino acids long. Looked up from germline, CDR1 is ENHRY and CDR2 is SYGVKD. The chain's CDR3 is CASTSSFGEDTDTQYF. In DNA, the CDR3 is TGTGCCTCAACATCATCGTTCGGGGAGGACACAGATACGCAGTATTTT.

The chain is built from TRBV5-6 and TRBJ1-1; D is unclear. Germline V gives CDR1 SGHDT, CDR2 YYEEEE. Trimming cost V 2 bases and J 1 base, with 6 bases left between them. The CDR3 contains 13 residues. This CDR3 is CASSFRQNTEAFF. Here the CDR3 DNA reads TGTGCCAGCAGCTTTAGACAGAACACTGAAGCTTTCTTT.

The V call is TRBV18, the J call TRBJ2-2, with 7 bases matching TRBD2. The CDR3 is 16 residues long. V shed 0 bases, J shed 6 bases, and the junction held 7 bases outside the gene matches. Germline CDR1 is KGHSH and CDR2 is LQKENI. CDR3 amino acids: CASSPPGGGVAGELFF. Here the CDR3 DNA reads TGTGCCAGCTCACCACCGGGCGGGGGAGTCGCCGGGGAGCTGTTTTTT. Together with reference TRBV18 and TRBJ2-2, the CDR3 gives the full variable domain: NAGVMQNPRHLVRRRGQEARLRCSPMKGHSHVYWYRQLPEEGLKFMVYLQKENIIDESGMPKERFSAEFPKEGPSILRIQQVVRGDSAAYFCASSPPGGGVAGELFFGEGSRLTVL.

This clone came up once. The chain is built from TRBV19 and TRBJ2-6; TRBD1 matches 10 bases. V was pared by 3 bases and J by 0 bases, with 2 bases of the junction left unmatched. This CDR3 has 17 residues. The germline V gene encodes CDR1 LNHDA and CDR2 SQIVND (reference sequence). Written as DNA, the CDR3 is TGTGCCAGTAGTATCGGGACAGGGGACTCTGGGGCCAACGTCCTGACTTTC. Protein product: CASSIGTGDSGANVLTF.